The present entry profiles one TCR beta chain with its context. What it binds is unknown. The data belong to a study of CD4 T cells in relation to SARS-CoV-2 and coronaviruses. The unexposed donors gave CD4+ T cells in 2011-2018, prior to COVID-19. CD4+ T cells were isolated from the cells after roughly 11 days of culture. The V gene's germline CDR1 is SGHRS and CDR2 YFSETQ. The CDR3 runs 14 residues. V lost 6 bases, J lost 2 bases, and 15 bases lay in between. Sequencing was performed with immunoSEQ multiplex PCR; in TCRdb, only in-frame clones are kept and a portion is missing. The sample records 20,000 to 25,000 clones, under 85% being singletons.

The receptor comes from a human donor in good health. The source material was CD4+ T cells from PBMCs, cultured in vitro. The chain uses TRBV5-1 and TRBJ2-7, with a weak D call TRBD1 (6 bases). In DNA, the CDR3 is TGCGCCAGCACCGCCGGACCAGGGGCCTACGAGCAGTACTTC. The encoded protein is CASTAGPGAYEQYF. Supplemented by reference TRBV5-1 and TRBJ2-7, the full variable domain reads KAGVTQTPRYLIKTRGQQVTLSCSPISGHRSVSWYQQTPGQGLQFLFEYFSETQRNKGNFPGRFSGRQFSNSRSEMNVSTLELGDSALYLCASTAGPGAYEQYFGPGTRLTVT.